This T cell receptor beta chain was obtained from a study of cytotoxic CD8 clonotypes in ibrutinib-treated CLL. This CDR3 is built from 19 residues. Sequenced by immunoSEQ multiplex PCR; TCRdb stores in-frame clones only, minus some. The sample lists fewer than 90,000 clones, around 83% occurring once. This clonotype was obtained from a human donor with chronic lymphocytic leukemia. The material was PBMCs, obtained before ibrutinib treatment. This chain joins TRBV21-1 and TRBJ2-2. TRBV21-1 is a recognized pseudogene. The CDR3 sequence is CASSKGKGARDYLTGELFF. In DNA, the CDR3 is TGTGCCAGCAGCAAAGGTAAGGGGGCCCGGGACTACCTCACCGGGGAGCTGTTTTTT.